This T cell receptor beta chain was found in a study of OX40 agonist ivuxolimab in advanced cancers. The study's findings and limits: The study did not work out the antigen specificity of the expanded peripheral T cells. Patients who responded partially at 0.1-3.0 mg/kg showed clonal expansion ranking among the lowest.

The V gene's germline CDR1 is KGHSH and CDR2 LQKENI. The CDR3 covers 13 residues. Trimming cost V 4 bases and J 1 base, with 8 bases left between them. This clone was detected only a few times. Its cognate antigen is unknown. The method was immunoSEQ multiplex PCR; TCRdb's version includes in-frame clones alone and lacks a portion of them. The data show about 37,000 clones, 86% seen once. Sequencing was performed on CD4+ or CD8+ T cells sorted from blood, taken in a trial of the OX40 agonist ivuxolimab. The V and J genes are TRBV18 and TRBJ2-7, with D possibly matching TRBD1 (6 bases). The clonotype originates from an adult with an advanced solid tumor such as melanoma, head and neck, liver or kidney cancer. CDR3 protein: CASSQGVSYEQYF. The CDR3 DNA reads TGTGCCAGCTCACAGGGGGTGTCCTACGAGCAGTACTTC. The full variable domain, with the rest looked up from reference TRBV18 and TRBJ2-7, is NAGVMQNPRHLVRRRGQEARLRCSPMKGHSHVYWYRQLPEEGLKFMVYLQKENIIDESGMPKERFSAEFPKEGPSILRIQQVVRGDSAAYFCASSQGVSYEQYFGPGTRLTVT.